These 29 T cell receptor beta chains were sequenced from one sample in a study of regulatory T cells in long-lasting Graves disease. Assembly of TCR beta libraries relied on iRepertoire HTBI primers together with Arm-PCR of CDR3 regions. TCRdb used MiXCR to reprocess the multiplex PCR reads, holding one entry per CDR3 protein. This sample has 530,000 or so distinct CDR3 sequences, with less than 15% found just once. Noted time point: newly diagnosed GD, antithyroid drugs for less than 3 months. The TCR library was prepared using RNA isolated from PBMCs. These data were also reused for a study on T cells in Graves' hyperthyroidism and ophthalmopathy.

Sequencing used peripheral blood mononuclear cells (PBMCs), obtained at new diagnosis, from a patient treated with antithyroid drugs. These receptors originate from a man aged 25-40 years with Graves disease.

The V call is TRBV12-3 or TRBV12-4, the J call TRBJ2-3; 9 bases are a match to TRBD2. This CDR3 spans 16 amino acids. Losses at the gene ends were 6 bases for V and 0 bases for J; bases not matched to a gene: 7. The CDR3 DNA reads TGTGCCAGCAGCTCCGGGACTAGCAGTAGCACAGATACGCAGTATTTT. Protein product: CASSSGTSSSTDTQYF.

This clonotype was recorded at least ten times. The rearrangement joins TRBV12-3 or TRBV12-4 to TRBJ1-4; no firm D call. Trimming removed 2 bases at V and 8 bases at J, with 12 bases between. This CDR3 has 14 amino acids. CDR3: CASSLTLSWEKLFF. The CDR3 coding sequence is TGTGCCAGCAGTTTAACCCTTAGCTGGGAAAAACTGTTTTTT.

The V gene is TRBV18, the J gene TRBJ2-1; TRBD2 agrees at 11 bases. V trimming: 3 bases; J trimming: 9 bases; junction bases outside the gene matches: 10. Looked up from germline, CDR1 is KGHSH and CDR2 is LQKENI. The CDR3 contains 16 residues. The CDR3 is CASSPSLAGGIGEQFF. CDR3 DNA sequence: TGTGCCAGCTCACCGTCGCTAGCGGGAGGAATCGGTGAGCAGTTCTTC.

This clonotype has only a few counts. This chain links TRBV29-1 with TRBJ2-1, with 8 nucleotides matching TRBD2. V lost 7 bases, J lost 11 bases, and 7 bases stayed unmatched. Germline CDR1 and CDR2: SQVTM and ANQGSEA. The CDR3 runs 11 residues. As DNA, the CDR3 is TGCAGCGCCGGGGGGGCCGGGAAGCAGTTCTTC. Residues: CSAGGAGKQFF.

This clonotype was found many times. The rearrangement links TRBV6-5 to TRBJ2-2; tentatively, D is TRBD2 (6 bases). This CDR3 comprises 16 residues. V gave up 0 bases and J gave up 5 bases, with 13 bases separating them. The V gene's germline CDR1 is MNHEY and CDR2 SVGAGI. The CDR3 DNA reads as TGTGCCAGCAGTTACTCGAAATCGGAGGGGACCGGGGAGCTGTTTTTT. Amino acids: CASSYSKSEGTGELFF.

In its sample, this clonotype was seen many times. The chain links TRBV24-1 to TRBJ1-1, with a possible D match to TRBD1 (6 bases). CDR1 is KGHDR, CDR2 SFDVKD, per germline. The CDR3 consists of 13 residues. The V gene lost 6 bases and the J gene lost 7 bases, with 14 bases spanning the gap. CDR3 nucleotides: TGTGCCACCAGTTTGCAGGGGCCAGGTGAAGCTTTCTTT. Encoded protein: CATSLQGPGEAFF.

There are many counts of this clonotype. This chain joins TRBV6-1 and TRBJ1-5; D gene uncertain. In germline, CDR1 is MNHNS, CDR2 SASEGT. The CDR3 totals 16 residues. Between the trimmed V and J ends, which lost 6 bases and 4 bases, there was a span of 19 bases. For the CDR3, the DNA is TGTGCCAGCAGGGCTCAAGGAAGGACGGGGAATCAGCCCCAGCATTTT. Residues: CASRAQGRTGNQPQHF.

This clonotype was found many times. The chain combines TRBV5-1 with TRBJ2-1, with 8 bases aligning to TRBD2. This CDR3 spans 16 amino acids. Germline V gives CDR1 SGHRS, CDR2 YFSETQ. The J segment lost 9 bases and the V segment lost 2 bases, leaving 13 bases of the junction unmatched. CDR3 in amino acids: CASSLTAGENSGEQFF. In DNA, the CDR3 is TGCGCCAGCAGCTTAACAGCGGGAGAGAACTCGGGTGAGCAGTTCTTC.

On this clonotype itself: A much larger clone is a single base away; this may be a read error. The chain has TRBV6-1 and TRBJ2-7; either TRBD1 or TRBD2 may supply D (5 bases each). Germline lookup yields CDR1 MNHNS and CDR2 SASEGT. This CDR3 comprises 13 residues. The ends were cut back, 11 bases at V and 7 bases at J, with 21 bases in the middle. The CDR3 DNA sequence: TGTGCCGGAAAGAGGGGAGAGGACAATGAGCAGTACTTC. Residues: CAGKRGEDNEQYF.

The genes are TRBV6-1 and TRBJ1-5, with D unclear. Trimming left V 7 bases short and J 10 bases short, with 17 bases between. Germline CDR1 MNHNS, CDR2 SASEGT. This CDR3 is 13 amino acids long. This CDR3 is CASKPSPNSPQHF. The CDR3 bases are TGTGCCAGCAAACCTTCCCCAAACAGCCCCCAGCATTTT.

In this sample, this clonotype turned up many times. The chain couples TRBV12-3 or TRBV12-4 to TRBJ2-7, with D hard to call. The CDR3 spans 14 residues. The V gene lost 6 bases and the J gene lost 2 bases, with 14 bases spanning the gap. The CDR3 DNA is TGTGCCAGCAGCAATGACGGAAACCCCTACGAGCAGTACTTC. The encoded protein is CASSNDGNPYEQYF.

This clonotype was counted ten times or more. The chain joins TRBV11-2 to TRBJ1-1; the D is unclear. This CDR3 has 15 residues. V dropped 0 bases and J dropped 7 bases, with 15 bases sitting between them. The germline V gene encodes CDR1 SGHAT and CDR2 FQNNGV. The CDR3 here is CASSLDMATAGEAFF. The CDR3 coding sequence is TGTGCCAGCAGCTTAGACATGGCCACAGCGGGTGAAGCTTTCTTT.

The chain links TRBV5-1 to TRBJ2-1; 8 bases match TRBD2. The CDR3 loop spans 14 amino acids. Looked up from germline, CDR1 is SGHRS and CDR2 is YFSETQ. The V and J ends lost 7 bases and 6 bases, in that order; junction bases with no gene match: 9. The CDR3 sequence: CASRPEAGVNEQFF. CDR3 sequence (DNA): TGCGCCAGCCGACCAGAAGCGGGAGTCAATGAGCAGTTCTTC.

CDR3 protein: CASSLRGGGPTGGEQYF. CDR3 in DNA: TGTGCCAGCAGCCTGCGGGGGGGGGGACCCACTGGCGGCGAGCAGTACTTC. This chain links TRBV9 with TRBJ2-7; the match to TRBD2 covers 9 bases. With 4 bases clipped from V and 6 bases from J, the junction kept 17 bases outside the gene matches. CDR3 length: 17 residues. From germline, CDR1 is SGDLS and CDR2 YYNGEE.

This clonotype was found many times. The chain couples TRBV29-1 to TRBJ1-1; 7 bases agree with TRBD1. The germline CDR1 and CDR2 sequences are SQVTM and ANQGSEA. V lost 5 bases, J lost 4 bases, and 19 bases stayed unmatched. This CDR3 comprises 17 residues. The CDR3 bases are TGCAGCGTTACAGGGGCTCCATGGCATCCGACGGCCACTGAAGCTTTCTTT. Its protein product is CSVTGAPWHPTATEAFF.

This clonotype was seen at least ten times. The J gene is TRBJ2-7, the V gene TRBV29-1; the D is unclear. V lost 0 bases and J lost 2, with 5 bases in between. There are 12 residues in the CDR3. The germline V gene encodes CDR1 SQVTM and CDR2 ANQGSEA. The CDR3 nucleotides read TGCAGCGTTGAAGAGGGGACCTACGAGCAGTACTTC. Encoded protein: CSVEEGTYEQYF.

This clonotype has ten or more counts. The V and J genes are TRBV6-2 or TRBV6-3 and TRBJ2-3; D gene uncertain. V lost 5 bases to trimming and J lost 1 base, with 13 bases between them. CDR3 length: 15 residues. In germline, CDR1 is MNHEY, CDR2 SVGEGT. CDR3 region: CASSEDLGGTDTQYF. DNA for the CDR3: TGTGCCAGCAGTGAAGATCTAGGCGGCACAGATACGCAGTATTTT.

For this clonotype: The junction departs from the called germline gene at one end, perhaps through a read error. The V gene is TRBV20-1, the J gene TRBJ2-1; 11 nucleotides align to TRBD2. Germline assignment: CDR1 DFQATT and CDR2 SNEGSKA (reference sequence). The CDR3 is 15 residues long. CDR3 DNA: TGCAGTGCTAGACCACTAGCGGGAGTCTACAATGGGCAGTTCTTC. It encodes CSARPLAGVYNGQFF.

This clonotype was observed a handful of times. The V call is TRBV19, the J call TRBJ1-5; no firm D call. The germline gives CDR1 LNHDA, CDR2 SQIVND (reference sequence). The CDR3 loop spans 12 amino acids. V was trimmed by 7 bases and J by 6 bases, leaving 10 bases between them. The CDR3 DNA is TGTGCCAGTACAACTTTGGGTCAGCCCCAGCATTTT. Encoded protein: CASTTLGQPQHF.

The chain recombines TRBV5-4 with TRBJ2-3; TRBD1 agrees at 11 bases. Germline CDR1 is SGHNT and CDR2 is YYREEE (reference sequence). The ends lost 2 bases at V and 4 bases at J; junction bases unmatched: 6. The length of the CDR3 is 16 residues. As DNA, the CDR3 is TGTGCCAGCAGCTTCGGACAGGGGGCGCGTGCAGATACGCAGTATTTT. This codes for CASSFGQGARADTQYF.

In its sample, this clonotype was seen many times. The gene calls are TRBV30 and TRBJ1-1; a weak D match, TRBD1 (5 bases). The CDR3 spans 11 residues. Germline values: CDR1 GTSNPN, CDR2 SVGIG (reference sequence). V dropped 5 bases and J dropped 8 bases, with 12 bases sitting between them. The CDR3 coding sequence is TGTGCCTGGGGGACCCGGACAGAAGCTTTCTTT. Translating gives CAWGTRTEAFF.

This clonotype has just a few counts. One end of the junction is discordant with germline, which a read error may explain. CDR3 residues: CASSLQGGDTKAFF. As DNA, the CDR3 is TGTGCCAGCAGTTTACAGGGGGGGGACACTAAAGCTTTCTTT. The chain carries TRBV27 and TRBJ1-1; 7 bases agree with TRBD1. CDR1 is MNHEY, CDR2 SMNVEV, per germline (reference sequence). The CDR3 spans 14 residues.

The rearrangement uses TRBV18 and TRBJ1-1; 7 positions match TRBD1. In germline, CDR1 is KGHSH, CDR2 LQKENI. CDR3 length: 16 amino acids. V dropped 3 bases and J dropped 7; count of bases not matched to a gene: 14. The chain's CDR3 is CASSPLRIDRVLEAFF. The CDR3 DNA sequence: TGTGCCAGCTCACCCCTCCGCATTGACAGGGTACTTGAAGCTTTCTTT.

Ten or more counts support this clonotype. This sequence joins TRBV28 and TRBJ2-7; TRBD2 aligns across 11 bases. Germline CDR1 and CDR2: MDHEN and SYDVKM. Trimming took 4 bases from V and 3 from J; bases not matched to a gene: 23. The CDR3 has 21 amino acids. The CDR3 region has the DNA TGTGCCAGCAGTTCCCGATCAAGGACGGATACTAGCGGGAGAGGCCTCTACGAGCAGTACTTC. This codes for CASSSRSRTDTSGRGLYEQYF.

Many counts were recorded for this clonotype. The chain couples TRBV7-8 to TRBJ2-3, with TRBD2 matching 8 bases. V dropped 4 bases and J dropped 4; count of bases not matched to a gene: 7. The CDR3 is 15 residues long. Germline V CDR1 and CDR2: SGHVS, FQNEAQ. The CDR3 nucleotides read TGTGCCAGCAGCTCCGCCGGGACTAGAGCAGATACGCAGTATTTT. The encoded protein is CASSSAGTRADTQYF.

This clonotype turned up a few times. The V call is TRBV29-1, the J call TRBJ2-7; D call uncertain. V lost 6 bases to trimming and J lost 6 bases, with 21 bases between them. This CDR3 region has 14 residues. Germline V gene data show CDR1 as SQVTM and CDR2 as ANQGSEA. In nucleotides, the CDR3 is TGCAGCGTCGCCGCGGCCGTAGCCGGCTTCGAGCAGTACTTC. Translated, it gives CSVAAAVAGFEQYF.

This clonotype was counted many times. J is TRBJ1-1 and V is TRBV11-2; possibly TRBD1 for D (5 bases). The CDR3 length is 18 residues. V shed 0 bases and J shed 3 bases, with 20 bases lying between them. Germline V gene lookup returns CDR1 SGHAT and CDR2 FQNNGV. The CDR3 nucleotides are TGTGCCAGCAGCTTAGATCGCGCAGGGCCCCTTCGTGACACTGAAGCTTTCTTT. The encoded protein is CASSLDRAGPLRDTEAFF.

This clonotype was detected only a few times. The chain couples TRBV29-1 to TRBJ2-7; 8 positions agree with TRBD2. There are 14 residues in the CDR3. Germline lookup yields CDR1 SQVTM and CDR2 ANQGSEA. V trimming: 7 bases; J trimming: 3 bases; junction bases outside the gene matches: 11. The CDR3 sequence: CSARPGGPVYEQYF. The CDR3 DNA is TGCAGCGCTCGGCCGGGAGGGCCGGTCTACGAGCAGTACTTC.

A remark on this clonotype: This may stem from a read error, because a much larger clone lies one nucleotide away. Since no conserved phenylalanine or tryptophan closes the CDR3, a read error is the likely cause. The rearrangement uses TRBV24-1 and TRBJ2-1, with 10 nucleotides matching TRBD1. The V gene's germline CDR1 is KGHDR and CDR2 SFDVKD. CDR3 length equals 13 residues. V lost 12 bases, J lost 9 bases, and 10 bases stayed unmatched. This CDR3 reads CAAGDRGVGEQFL. The CDR3 DNA reads TGTGCCGCTGGGGACAGGGGTGTGGGTGAGCAGTTCTTA.